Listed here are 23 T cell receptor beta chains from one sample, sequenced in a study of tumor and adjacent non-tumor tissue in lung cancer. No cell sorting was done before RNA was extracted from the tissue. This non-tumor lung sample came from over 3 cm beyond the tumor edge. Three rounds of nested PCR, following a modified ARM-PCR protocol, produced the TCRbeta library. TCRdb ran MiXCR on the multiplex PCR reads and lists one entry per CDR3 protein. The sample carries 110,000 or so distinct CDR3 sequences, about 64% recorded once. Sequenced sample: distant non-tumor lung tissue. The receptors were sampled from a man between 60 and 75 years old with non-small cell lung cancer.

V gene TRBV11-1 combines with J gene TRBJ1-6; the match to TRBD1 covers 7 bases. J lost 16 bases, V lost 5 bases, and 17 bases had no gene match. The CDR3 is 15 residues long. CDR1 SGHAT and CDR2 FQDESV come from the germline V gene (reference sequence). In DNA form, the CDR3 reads TGTGCCAGCAGCCGAGGACAGGAGAACAATTCGCCTCTCCACTTT. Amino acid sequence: CASSRGQENNSPLHF.

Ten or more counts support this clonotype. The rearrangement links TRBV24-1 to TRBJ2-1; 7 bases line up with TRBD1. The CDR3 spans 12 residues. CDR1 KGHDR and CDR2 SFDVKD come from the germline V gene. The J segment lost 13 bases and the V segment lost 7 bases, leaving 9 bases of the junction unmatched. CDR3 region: CATSKDRDNQFF. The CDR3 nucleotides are TGTGCCACCAGCAAAGACAGGGATAATCAGTTCTTC.

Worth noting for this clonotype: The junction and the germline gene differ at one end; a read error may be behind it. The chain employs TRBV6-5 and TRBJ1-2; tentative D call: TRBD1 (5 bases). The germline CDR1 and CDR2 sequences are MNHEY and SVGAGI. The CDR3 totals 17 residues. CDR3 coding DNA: TGTGCCAGCAGAAAATCAACAAGGGGCGATGAGAACTATGACTACACCTTC. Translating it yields CASRKSTRGDENYDYTF.

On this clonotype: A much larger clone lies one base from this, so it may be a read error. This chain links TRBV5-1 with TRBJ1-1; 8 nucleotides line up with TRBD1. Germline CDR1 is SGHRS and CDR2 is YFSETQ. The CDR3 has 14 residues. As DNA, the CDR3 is TGCGCCGGCAGCTTCGGGACAGGACAACGGCGTACTTTCTTT. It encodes CAGSFGTGQRRTFF. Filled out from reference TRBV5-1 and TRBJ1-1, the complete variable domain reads KAGVTQTPRYLIKTRGQQVTLSCSPISGHRSVSWYQQTPGQGLQFLFEYFSETQRNKGNFPGRFSGRQFSNSRSEMNVSTLELGDSALYLCAGSFGTGQRRTFFGQGTRLTVV.

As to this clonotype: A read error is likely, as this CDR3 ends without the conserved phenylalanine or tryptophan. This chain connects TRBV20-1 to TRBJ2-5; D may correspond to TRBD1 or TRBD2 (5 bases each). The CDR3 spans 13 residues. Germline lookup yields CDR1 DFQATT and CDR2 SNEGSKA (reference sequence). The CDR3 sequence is CNARLGDGETQYS. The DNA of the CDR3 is TGCAATGCCCGCTTAGGGGACGGGGAGACCCAGTACTCC.

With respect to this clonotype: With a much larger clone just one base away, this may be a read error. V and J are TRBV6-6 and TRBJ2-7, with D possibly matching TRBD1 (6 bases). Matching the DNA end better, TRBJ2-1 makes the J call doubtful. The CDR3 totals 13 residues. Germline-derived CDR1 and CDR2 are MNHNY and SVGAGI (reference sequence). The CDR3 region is CASRTQGTNEQFF. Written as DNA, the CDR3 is TGTGCCAGCAGGACACAGGGTACCAACGAGCAGTTCTTC.

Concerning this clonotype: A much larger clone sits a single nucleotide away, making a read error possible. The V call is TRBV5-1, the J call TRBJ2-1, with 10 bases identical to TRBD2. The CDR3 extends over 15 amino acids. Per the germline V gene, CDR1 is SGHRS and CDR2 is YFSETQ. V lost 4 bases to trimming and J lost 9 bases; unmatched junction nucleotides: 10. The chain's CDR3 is CASSQPSGRNSEQFF. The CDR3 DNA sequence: TGCGCCAGCAGCCAGCCTAGCGGGAGAAACAGTGAGCAGTTCTTC. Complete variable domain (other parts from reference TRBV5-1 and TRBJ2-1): KAGVTQTPRYLIKTRGQQVTLSCSPISGHRSVSWYQQTPGQGLQFLFEYFSETQRNKGNFPGRFSGRQFSNSRSEMNVSTLELGDSALYLCASSQPSGRNSEQFFGPGTRLTVL.

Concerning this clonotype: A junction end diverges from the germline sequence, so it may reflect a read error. The CDR3 DNA follows: TGTGCCAACAGCCAATCGCAGGCTAGCGAATCGTTAGCCAAAAACATTCAGTACTTC. Amino acid sequence: CANSQSQASESLAKNIQYF. The rearrangement joins TRBV4-2 to TRBJ2-4; D possibly corresponds to TRBD2 (6 bases). Germline-derived CDR1 and CDR2 are LGHNA and YNFKEQ. The CDR3 is 19 residues long.

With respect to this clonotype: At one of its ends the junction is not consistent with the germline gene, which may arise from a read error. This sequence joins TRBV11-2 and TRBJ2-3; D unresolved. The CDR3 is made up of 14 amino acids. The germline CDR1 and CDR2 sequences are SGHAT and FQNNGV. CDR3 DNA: TGTGCCAGCAGCCACTGGACCTCTACGGCCACGCAATATTTT. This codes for CASSHWTSTATQYF.

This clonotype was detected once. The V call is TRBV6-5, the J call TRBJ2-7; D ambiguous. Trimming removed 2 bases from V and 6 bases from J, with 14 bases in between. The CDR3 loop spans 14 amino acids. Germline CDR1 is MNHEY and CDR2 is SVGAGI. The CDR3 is CASSYGRVESEQYF. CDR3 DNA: TGTGCCAGCAGTTACGGTAGGGTCGAGTCCGAGCAGTACTTC.

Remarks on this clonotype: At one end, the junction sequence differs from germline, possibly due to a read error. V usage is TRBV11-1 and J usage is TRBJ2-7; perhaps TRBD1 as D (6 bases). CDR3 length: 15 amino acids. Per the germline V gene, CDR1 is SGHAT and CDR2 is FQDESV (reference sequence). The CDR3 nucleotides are TGTGCCAGCGGCTTACTACAGGGCACTATGAGGGTGCAGTACTTC. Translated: CASGLLQGTMRVQYF.

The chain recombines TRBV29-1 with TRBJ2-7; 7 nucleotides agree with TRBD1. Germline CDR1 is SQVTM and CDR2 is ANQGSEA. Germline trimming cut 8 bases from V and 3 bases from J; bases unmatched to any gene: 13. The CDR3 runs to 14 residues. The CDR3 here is CSIQTGTANYEQYF. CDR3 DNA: TGCAGCATTCAAACGGGGACAGCGAACTACGAGCAGTACTTC.

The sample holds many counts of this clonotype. The CDR3 reads CASSYARDTQYF. The CDR3 coding sequence is TGTGCCAGCAGCTATGCTCGAGATACGCAGTATTTT. The chain has TRBV12-3 or TRBV12-4 and TRBJ2-3; D not resolved. V was trimmed by 6 bases and J by 5 bases, leaving 9 bases between them. The length of the CDR3 is 12 residues.

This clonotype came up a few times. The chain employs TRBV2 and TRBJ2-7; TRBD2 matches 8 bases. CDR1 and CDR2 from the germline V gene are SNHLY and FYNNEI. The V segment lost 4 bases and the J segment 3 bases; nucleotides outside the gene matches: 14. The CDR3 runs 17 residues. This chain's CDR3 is CASSGHLPGLVYYEQYF. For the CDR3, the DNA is TGTGCCAGCAGTGGCCATCTGCCGGGACTAGTTTACTACGAGCAGTACTTC.

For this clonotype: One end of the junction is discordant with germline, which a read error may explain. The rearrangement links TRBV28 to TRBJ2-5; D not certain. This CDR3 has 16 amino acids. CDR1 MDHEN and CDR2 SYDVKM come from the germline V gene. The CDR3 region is CASNLISGSGQETQYF. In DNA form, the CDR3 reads TGTGCCAGCAATTTAATCTCGGGCAGTGGCCAAGAGACCCAGTACTTC.

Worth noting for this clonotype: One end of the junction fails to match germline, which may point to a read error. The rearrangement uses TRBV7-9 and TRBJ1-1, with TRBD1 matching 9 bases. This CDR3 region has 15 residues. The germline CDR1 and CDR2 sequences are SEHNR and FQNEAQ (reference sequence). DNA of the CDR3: TGTTCCAGCAGCTACCCGACAGGGGGGAACACTGAAGCTTTCTTT. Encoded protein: CSSSYPTGGNTEAFF.

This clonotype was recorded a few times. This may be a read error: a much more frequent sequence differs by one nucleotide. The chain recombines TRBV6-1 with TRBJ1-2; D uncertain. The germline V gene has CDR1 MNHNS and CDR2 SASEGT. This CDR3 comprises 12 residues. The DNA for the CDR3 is TGTGCCGGCAGAGAGGGTCTTTATGGCTACACCTTC. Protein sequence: CAGREGLYGYTF.

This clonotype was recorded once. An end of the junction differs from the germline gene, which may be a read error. Written as DNA, the CDR3 is TGTGCCAGCAGTCTCCATGGAGGGTGGGGTGGCTACACCTTT. It yields the protein CASSLHGGWGGYTF. The chain couples TRBV6-5 to TRBJ1-2; no clear D gene. CDR1 is MNHEY, CDR2 SVGAGI, per germline. This CDR3 comprises 14 residues.

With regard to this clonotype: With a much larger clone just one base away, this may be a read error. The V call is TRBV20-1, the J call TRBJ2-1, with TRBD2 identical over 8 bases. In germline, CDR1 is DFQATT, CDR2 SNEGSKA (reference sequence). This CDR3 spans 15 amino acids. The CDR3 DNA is TGCAGTGCTAGGGATACGAGCGGGGGCTACGATGAGCAGTTCTTC. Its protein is CSARDTSGGYDEQFF.

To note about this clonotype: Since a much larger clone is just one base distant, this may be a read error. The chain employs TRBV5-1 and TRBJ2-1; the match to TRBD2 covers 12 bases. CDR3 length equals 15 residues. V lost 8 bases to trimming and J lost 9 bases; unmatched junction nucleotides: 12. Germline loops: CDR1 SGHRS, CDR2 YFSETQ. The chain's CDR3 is CARSETSGSFGEQFF. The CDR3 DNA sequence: TGCGCCAGGAGCGAGACTAGCGGGAGCTTCGGTGAGCAGTTCTTC.

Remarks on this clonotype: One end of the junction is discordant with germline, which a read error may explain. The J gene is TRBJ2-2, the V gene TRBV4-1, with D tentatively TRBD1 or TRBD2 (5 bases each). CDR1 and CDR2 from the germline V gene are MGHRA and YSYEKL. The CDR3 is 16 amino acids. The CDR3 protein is CASNQEASGGTGELFF. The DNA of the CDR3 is TGCGCCAGCAACCAAGAGGCTAGTGGGGGTACCGGGGAGCTGTTTTTT.

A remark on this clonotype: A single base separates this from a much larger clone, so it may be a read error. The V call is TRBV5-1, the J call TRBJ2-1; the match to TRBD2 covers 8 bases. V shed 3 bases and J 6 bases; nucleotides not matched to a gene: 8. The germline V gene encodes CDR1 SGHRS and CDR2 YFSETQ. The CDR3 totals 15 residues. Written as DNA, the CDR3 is TGCGCCAGCAGCTCCACCGGGGGGGCGAGCAATGAGCAGTTCTTC. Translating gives CASSSTGGASNEQFF.

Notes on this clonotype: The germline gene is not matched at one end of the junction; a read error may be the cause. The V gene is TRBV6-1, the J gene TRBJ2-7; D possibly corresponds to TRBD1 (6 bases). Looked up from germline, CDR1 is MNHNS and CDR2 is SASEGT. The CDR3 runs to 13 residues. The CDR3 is CVSSAGTWDEQYF. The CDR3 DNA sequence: TGTGTCAGCAGTGCCGGGACATGGGACGAGCAGTACTTC.